This T cell receptor beta chain was retrieved from a study of human T cells and chemical hapten exposure. About the research overall: Slight differences in pooled library volume were the main source of varying TCR yields across samples. Overall study results and limits: Significantly more large CDR3 similarity clusters arose among expanded TCRs than among controls.

Via MiXCR, TCRdb re-called the RACE reads, giving one row per CDR3 protein. Of about 57,000 distinct CDR3 sequences in the sample, about a tenth are singletons; the top ten hold less than 15%. This clonotype was seen repeatedly, ten times or more. Its specificity is unknown. Sample time point: patch test 1, 2 weeks after DPC sensitization. Stated treatment: therapeutic diphenylcyclopropenone sensitization with weekly scalp DPC. CDR1 is KGHSH, CDR2 LQKENI, per germline. The CDR3 consists of 13 residues. Trimming removed 3 bases at V and 8 bases at J, with 13 bases between. The receptor's source is a middle-aged woman with alopecia areata. Some clones in this sample may be carry-over from other donors' samples. The starting material was whole blood, obtained in connection with sensitization to the hapten diphenylcyclopropenone (DPC). V and J are TRBV18 and TRBJ1-1, with a possible D match to TRBD1 (6 bases). The CDR3, as DNA: TGTGCCAGCTCACCGGGGGCACGGATAGAAGCTTTCTTT. Translation gives CASSPGARIEAFF.